A single sample is the source of the 5 T cell receptor beta chains below, sequenced in a study of T cell responses to AZD1222 COVID-19 vaccine. Sequencing was performed with immunoSEQ multiplex PCR; in TCRdb, only in-frame clones are kept and a portion is missing. The repertoire holds more than 140,000 clones, with roughly 88% as singletons. The specimen was peripheral blood, collected on day 0 of MenACWY control vaccination. Receptor source: an adult in good health.

The chain links TRBV3-1 (or the pseudogene TRBV3-2) to TRBJ1-1; 7 nucleotides match TRBD1. CDR1 LGHDT and CDR2 YNNKEL come from the germline V gene (reference sequence). The CDR3 extends over 13 amino acids. Trimming cost V 6 bases and J 6 bases; bases outside gene matches: 7. The CDR3 is CASRPGQDPEAFF. The CDR3, as DNA: TGTGCCAGCAGGCCCGGACAGGACCCTGAAGCTTTCTTT.

The chain is built from TRBV7-2 and TRBJ1-1, with D uncertain. The V end was cut by 1 base, the J end by 3 bases, with 9 bases between. The CDR3 is 14 amino acids. Germline V CDR1 and CDR2: SGHTA, FQGNSA. The CDR3 here is CASSLGGADTEAFF. The CDR3, as DNA: TGTGCCAGCAGCTTAGGGGGTGCGGACACTGAAGCTTTCTTT.

The chain couples TRBV5-6 to TRBJ1-1, with D maybe TRBD1 (5 bases). In germline, CDR1 is SGHDT, CDR2 YYEEEE. This CDR3 is 13 amino acids long. The V end lost 2 bases, the J end lost 6 bases, and 11 bases lay between the germline ends. DNA for the CDR3: TGTGCCAGCAGCTTAGGGGCGCGGGCTGAAGCTTTCTTT. Its translation: CASSLGARAEAFF.

The rearrangement joins TRBV29-1 to TRBJ2-3; the D gene is possibly TRBD2 (7 bases). Germline CDR1 is SQVTM and CDR2 is ANQGSEA. V lost 7 bases to trimming and J lost 3 bases, with 17 bases between them. The CDR3 totals 14 residues. The DNA for the CDR3 is TGCAGCGCCGGAGGGGGGGCTGGGACAGATACGCAGTATTTT. Translated, it gives CSAGGGAGTDTQYF.

This clone was seen once. This rearrangement joins TRBV19 to TRBJ1-5, with TRBD1 matching over 7 bases. V gave up 4 bases and J gave up 5 bases; unmatched junction bases: 5. Germline V lookup: CDR1 LNHDA, CDR2 SQIVND (reference sequence). This CDR3 contains 14 residues. The CDR3 here is CASSTPTGDQPQHF. The CDR3 DNA follows: TGTGCCAGTAGTACTCCCACAGGGGATCAGCCCCAGCATTTT.